The 23 T cell receptor beta chains below all came from one sample that was sequenced in a study of blood T cell repertoires in COVID-19 (dated by TCRdb to the early 2020s). To prepare the library, the immunoSEQ multiplex PCR assay was applied. TCRdb took over this immuneACCESS table, retaining in-frame rearrangements with V and J assigned. Such tables are incomplete; in checked studies, under half of the missing clones stem from an unresolved V gene, and the remainder is unexplained. Here the sample has 100,000 or so clones; 70% to 90% occur a single time. The ten top clones hold around 2.2% of the sample. Sequenced sample: peripheral blood. All receptors come from a human donor in a cohort sampled during active COVID-19.

This chain links TRBV7-3 with TRBJ2-2; D may be TRBD1 (6 bases). The CDR3 extends over 16 amino acids. Germline lookup yields CDR1 SGHTA and CDR2 FQGTGA. The V end was cut by 5 bases, the J end by 4 bases, with 17 bases between. The chain's CDR3 is CASSPHRDPATGELFF. The CDR3 nucleotides are TGTGCCAGCAGCCCGCACAGGGATCCAGCCACCGGGGAGCTGTTTTTT.

By its share, this clone is medium-sized. This rearrangement joins TRBV5-4 to TRBJ2-3, with 10 bases identical to TRBD2. V shed 5 bases and J 0 bases; nucleotides not matched to a gene: 6. Germline CDR1 SGHNT, CDR2 YYREEE (reference sequence). The CDR3 covers 16 residues. The CDR3 sequence is CASRSRTSGSTDTQYF. The CDR3 DNA reads as TGTGCCAGCAGATCGCGGACTAGCGGAAGCACAGATACGCAGTATTTT.

CDR3 loop: CASSTHSSGGVRADEQFF. The CDR3 coding sequence is TGTGCCAGCAGTACCCACTCTAGCGGGGGGGTGAGGGCCGATGAGCAGTTCTTC. This chain joins TRBV28 and TRBJ2-1, with 12 bases aligning to TRBD2. Germline assignment: CDR1 MDHEN and CDR2 SYDVKM. The CDR3 extends over 18 amino acids. J was trimmed by 8 bases and V by 5 bases; bases with no gene match: 16.

V is TRBV21-1 and J is TRBJ1-2; the table calls TRBD1, which could not be checked here. TRBV21-1 is a listed pseudogene. This CDR3 region has 13 residues. Written as DNA, the CDR3 is TGTGCCAGCAGGGAACGGACAGGAGGGGGCTACACCTTC. Protein: CASRERTGGGYTF.

The rearrangement joins TRBV5-1 to TRBJ1-1, with 8 bases lining up with TRBD1. Germline trimming cut 4 bases from V and 6 bases from J; bases unmatched to any gene: 5. The CDR3 totals 13 residues. In germline, CDR1 is SGHRS, CDR2 YFSETQ. CDR3 DNA sequence: TGCGCCAGCAGCGCCGGACAGGGCCCTGAAGCTTTCTTT. Translated: CASSAGQGPEAFF.

This chain links TRBV4-2 with TRBJ1-1; 8 bases align to TRBD1. Germline V CDR1 and CDR2: LGHNA, YNFKEQ. CDR3 length equals 16 residues. V lost 3 bases and J lost 6; bases outside the gene matches: 12. Written as DNA, the CDR3 is TGTGCCAGCAGCCAGGAGACAGGGGCTAAGGCTGCTGAAGCTTTCTTT. Protein product: CASSQETGAKAAEAFF.

The chain is built from TRBV7-8 and TRBJ1-2; the D gene is possibly TRBD1 (5 bases). V was shortened by 0 bases and J by 4 bases, with 12 bases between the two germline ends. The CDR3 runs to 15 residues. Germline V gene data show CDR1 as SGHVS and CDR2 as FQNEAQ. CDR3 in amino acids: CASSLARTPLYGYTF. The CDR3 coding sequence is TGTGCCAGCAGCTTAGCCCGGACACCGCTCTATGGCTACACCTTC. The full variable domain, completed using reference TRBV7-8 and TRBJ1-2, is GAGVSQSPRYKVAKRGQDVALRCDPISGHVSLFWYQQALGQGPEFLTYFQNEAQLDKSGLPSDRFFAERPEGSVSTLKIQRTQQEDSAVYLCASSLARTPLYGYTFGSGTRLTVV.

This clone was seen a handful of times. In DNA form, the CDR3 reads TGTGCCAGCAGCCCCCTTGGGGGACAATATGGCTACACCTTC. Translating gives CASSPLGGQYGYTF. The V and J genes are TRBV9 and TRBJ1-2; the D gene is possibly TRBD1 (6 bases). Trimming removed 4 bases at V and 5 bases at J, with 15 bases between. This CDR3 is built from 14 residues. Germline CDR1 reads SGDLS; CDR2 reads YYNGEE. The variable domain in full, with the rest retrieved from reference TRBV9 and TRBJ1-2, is DSGVTQTPKHLITATGQRVTLRCSPRSGDLSVYWYQQSLDQGLQFLIQYYNGEERAKGNILERFSAQQFPDLHSELNLSSLELGDSALYFCASSPLGGQYGYTFGSGTRLTVV.

This rearrangement joins TRBV11-2 to TRBJ2-5; TRBD2 might be the D (7 bases). The ends were cut back, 5 bases at V and 4 bases at J, with 17 bases in the middle. The CDR3 has 15 residues. Germline CDR1 reads SGHAT; CDR2 reads FQNNGV. The CDR3 is CASSARGAGVETQYF. In nucleotides, the CDR3 is TGTGCCAGCAGCGCCCGGGGGGCGGGAGTAGAGACCCAGTACTTC. Full variable domain (remainder filled in from reference TRBV11-2 and TRBJ2-5): EAGVAQSPRYKIIEKRQSVAFWCNPISGHATLYWYQQILGQGPKLLIQFQNNGVVDDSQLPKDRFSAERLKGVDSTLKIQPAKLEDSAVYLCASSARGAGVETQYFGPGTRLLVL.

This clone showed up just once. The V gene is TRBV9, the J gene TRBJ1-1, with 9 nucleotides matching TRBD1. Looked up from germline, CDR1 is SGDLS and CDR2 is YYNGEE. This CDR3 is 15 amino acids long. V was clipped by 0 bases and J by 7 bases; unmatched bases: 7. CDR3 DNA: TGTGCCAGCAGCGTAGTTGGGACAGGGCCCGTTGAAGCTTTCTTT. Protein product: CASSVVGTGPVEAFF.

This sequence joins TRBV5-4 and TRBJ2-3; maybe TRBD2 (6 bases). Per the germline V gene, CDR1 is SGHNT and CDR2 is YYREEE (reference sequence). The CDR3 contains 14 residues. V lost 0 bases and J lost 4, with 9 bases in between. CDR3 nucleotide sequence: TGTGCCAGCAGCTTGGCGGGAGCCGCAGATACGCAGTATTTT. Residues: CASSLAGAADTQYF.

This chain connects TRBV30 to TRBJ1-2; no reliable D call. V lost 0 bases and J 10 bases, leaving 15 bases between the germline ends. Germline CDR1 is GTSNPN and CDR2 is SVGIG (reference sequence). The CDR3 runs 13 residues. CDR3 sequence reads: CAWSVYLNGDYTF. CDR3 nucleotides: TGTGCCTGGAGTGTCTACTTAAACGGGGACTACACCTTC. The whole variable domain, filled in from reference TRBV30 and TRBJ1-2, reads SQTIHQWPATLVQPVGSPLSLECTVEGTSNPNLYWYRQAAGRGLQLLFYSVGIGQISSEVPQNLSASRPQDRQFILSSKKLLLSDSGFYLCAWSVYLNGDYTFGSGTRLTVV.

This clone has at least ten counts. The rearrangement joins TRBV5-1 to TRBJ2-2; 7 positions match TRBD1. The junction had 2 bases not matched to a gene; V was cut back by 4 bases and J by 2 bases. There are 14 residues in the CDR3. CDR1 is SGHRS and CDR2 is YFSETQ in the germline V gene. This chain's CDR3 is CASSRDSNTGELFF. In DNA, the CDR3 is TGCGCCAGCAGCCGGGACAGCAACACCGGGGAGCTGTTTTTT.

The chain employs TRBV5-4 and TRBJ2-4; 7 bases are a match to TRBD2. CDR3 length: 14 amino acids. Germline loops: CDR1 SGHNT, CDR2 YYREEE (reference sequence). V trimming: 1 base; J trimming: 8 bases; junction bases outside the gene matches: 6. The CDR3 sequence: CASSLKQGGDIQYF. For the CDR3, the DNA is TGTGCCAGCAGCTTGAAGCAGGGAGGGGACATTCAGTACTTC.

J is TRBJ1-1 and V is TRBV28; tentative D call: TRBD1 (6 bases). The CDR3 consists of 15 residues. Germline V gene sequence: CDR1 MDHEN, CDR2 SYDVKM. Between the trimmed V and J ends, which lost 6 bases and 0 bases, there was a span of 14 bases. The CDR3 nucleotides are TGTGCCAGCAGCCCCCCGGACAGCTTGAACACTGAAGCTTTCTTT. Amino acid sequence: CASSPPDSLNTEAFF.

The chain has TRBV12-2 and TRBJ2-7; the listed D gene, TRBD1, was not tested against the DNA. TRBV12-2 is reported as a pseudogene. The CDR3 length is 16 residues. In DNA, the CDR3 is TGTGCAAGTCGCTCGAAAACATCAAAGGGGGACGGCGAGCAGTACTTC. This sequence encodes CASRSKTSKGDGEQYF.

The chain has TRBV27 and TRBJ1-2; tentative D call: TRBD1 (6 bases). The CDR3 sequence is 16 residues long. Looked up from germline, CDR1 is MNHEY and CDR2 is SMNVEV (reference sequence). V lost 5 bases and J 2 bases, leaving 18 bases between the germline ends. CDR3: CASSLKPADRNYGYTF. The CDR3 nucleotides are TGTGCCAGCAGTCTAAAACCCGCCGACAGGAACTATGGCTACACCTTC.

The rearrangement links TRBV7-8 to TRBJ1-2; 11 nucleotides line up with TRBD1. This CDR3 comprises 15 residues. J lost 1 base, V lost 5 bases, and 3 bases had no gene match. Germline V gene sequence: CDR1 SGHVS, CDR2 FQNEAQ. In DNA form, the CDR3 reads TGTGCCAGCAGCCCCGGGACAGGGGGTAACTATGGCTACACCTTC. This codes for CASSPGTGGNYGYTF.

The CDR3 DNA is TGTGCTAGTGGCCGCGACAGGGAAGGCACAGATACGCAGTATTTT. Its translation: CASGRDREGTDTQYF. The V gene is TRBV12-5, the J gene TRBJ2-3, with 7 bases identical to TRBD1. Germline CDR1 is LGHNT and CDR2 is FRNRAP. This CDR3 is built from 15 residues. The ends lost 6 bases at V and 1 base at J; junction bases unmatched: 7. Supplemented by reference TRBV12-5 and TRBJ2-3, the full variable domain reads DARVTQTPRHKVTEMGQEVTMRCQPILGHNTVFWYRQTMMQGLELLAYFRNRAPLDDSGMPKDRFSAEMPDATLATLKIQPSEPRDSAVYFCASGRDREGTDTQYFGPGTRLTVL.

This chain connects TRBV12-2 to TRBJ2-1; no DNA check was done on the table's D call, TRBD2. TRBV12-2 counts as a pseudogene. The CDR3 extends over 15 amino acids. The CDR3 here is CASRLKGLANDEQFF. In nucleotides, the CDR3 is TGTGCAAGTCGCTTAAAAGGACTAGCCAACGATGAGCAGTTCTTC.

The V gene is TRBV19, the J gene TRBJ2-2; 9 bases fit TRBD1. V trimming: 8 bases; J trimming: 4 bases; junction bases outside the gene matches: 5. This CDR3 has 14 residues. From germline, CDR1 is LNHDA and CDR2 SQIVND (reference sequence). CDR3 region: CASGETGGTGELFF. The CDR3 DNA sequence: TGTGCCAGTGGAGAGACAGGGGGCACCGGGGAGCTGTTTTTT.

This clone has a handful of counts. The CDR3 reads CATKGGTVNEQFF. In nucleotides, the CDR3 is TGTGCCACCAAAGGAGGGACCGTTAATGAGCAGTTCTTC. The chain uses TRBV28 and TRBJ2-1; TRBD2 is a possible D gene (6 bases). Germline V gene lookup returns CDR1 MDHEN and CDR2 SYDVKM. Trimming took off 10 bases at V and 7 bases at J, with 17 bases between the two ends. The CDR3 runs to 13 residues.

The chain joins TRBV2 to TRBJ2-7, with 7 bases that match TRBD2. CDR1 and CDR2 (germline): SNHLY, FYNNEI. The CDR3 spans 13 residues. V gave up 6 bases and J gave up 9 bases; unmatched junction bases: 11. The chain's CDR3 is CASRGGIGPPQYF. Written as DNA, the CDR3 is TGTGCCAGCAGGGGGGGGATAGGCCCCCCGCAGTACTTC.